The rows below give T cell receptor beta chains drawn from one sample of a study of blood T cell repertoires in COVID-19. Only in-frame clones appear in the TCRdb table, and some are missing; sequencing was by immunoSEQ multiplex PCR. Of about 150,000 clones in the sample, more than 75% were seen once. Material: peripheral blood. The source is a man between 45 and 60 years old who had recovered from COVID-19. The CDR3 runs from the conserved cysteine through the conserved F or W. A D gene is named only where the DNA matches it firmly. Clone size appears in some rows only: once, few, many, or a class for an expanded clone.

>-|TRBJ1-2|TRBV14|-
TGTGCCAGCAGCCAAGATAGGAAGGGGCCCTATGGCTACATCTTC
CASSQDRKGPYGYIF
>TRBD1|TRBJ1-5|TRBV28|once
TGTGCCAGCAGTCCTGACAGGGGCGGAAGCAATCAGCCCCAGCATTTT
CASSPDRGGSNQPQHF
>-|TRBJ1-5|TRBV19|-
TGTGCCAGTATCCCGACAGCCTCACCCTATAGCAATCAGCCCCAGCATTTT
CASIPTASPYSNQPQHF
>-|TRBJ2-1|TRBV6-5|-
TGTGCCAGCACTTCAGGGGCCTACAATGAGCAGTTCTTC
CASTSGAYNEQFF
>-|TRBJ2-3|TRBV15|-
TGTGCCACCAGCAGGACAGTTGATGGAGATACGCAGTATTTT
CATSRTVDGDTQYF
>-|TRBJ2-7|TRBV11-2|-
TGTGCCAGCAGCTTAGGGGGAGAGGAGCAGTACTTC
CASSLGGEEQYF
>-|TRBJ1-6|TRBV4-3|-
TGCGCCAGCAGCCAAGAGGCAGGGGCCTCCTATAATTCACCCCTCCACTTT
CASSQEAGASYNSPLHF
>-|TRBJ2-1|TRBV12-5|-
TGTGCTAGTGGTTTGGGGAGACAGCCCTTACATTACAATGAGCAGTTCTTC
CASGLGRQPLHYNEQFF
>-|TRBJ2-3|TRBV29-1|-
TGCAGCGTTCTCGGGACTTTGTCAGATACGCAGTATTTT
CSVLGTLSDTQYF
>TRBD1|TRBJ1-4|TRBV19|-
TGTGCCAGTAGTATAGGACAGGGGAGTGAAAAACTGTTTTTT
CASSIGQGSEKLFF
>-|TRBJ2-1|TRBV4-1|-
TGCGCCAGCAGCCAAGTTCGGGATGAGCAGTTCTTC
CASSQVRDEQFF
>TRBD1|TRBJ2-7|TRBV28|-
TGTGCCAGCAGTTTTTCAGGGGGCATCTACGAGCAGTACTTC
CASSFSGGIYEQYF
>-|TRBJ1-5|TRBV10-3|few
TGTGCCATCAGTGAGGGAGGCAGACATAGCAATCAGCCCCAGCATTTT
CAISEGGRHSNQPQHF
>-|TRBJ1-2|TRBV28|-
TGTGCCAGCAGTTTGGGCCCTCGTCAGGGTGGCTACACCTTC
CASSLGPRQGGYTF
>TRBD1|TRBJ2-3|TRBV7-3|-
TGTGCCAGCAGCCCCGACAGGGGCACAGATACGCAGTATTTT
CASSPDRGTDTQYF
>-|TRBJ1-1|TRBV19|-
TGTGCCAGTAGGGCAGACAGAACAAACACTGAAGCTTTCTTT
CASRADRTNTEAFF
>-|TRBJ1-2|TRBV5-4|-
TGTGCCAGCAGCCCCAGGGGTAACTATGGCTACACCTTC
CASSPRGNYGYTF
>-|TRBJ2-7|TRBV12-3/TRBV12-4|-
TGTGCCAGCAGTTCTCGGGAGTTTCACGAGCAGTACTTC
CASSSREFHEQYF
>-|TRBJ1-1|TRBV6-2/TRBV6-3|-
TGTGCCAGCAGTCCCGGGGTCTGGGCTTTCTTT
CASSPGVWAFF
>TRBD2|TRBJ2-2|TRBV5-4|-
TGTGCCAGCAGCTTGAGTTCGGGGGGGCTTAGCGGGGAGCTGTTTTTT
CASSLSSGGLSGELFF
>-|TRBJ1-4|TRBV3-1/TRBV3-2|-
TGTGCCAGCAGCCCGGACCGGACAGTCAATGAAAAACTGTTTTTT
CASSPDRTVNEKLFF
>TRBD1|TRBJ1-2|TRBV6-5|-
TGTGCCAGCAGTCCGGACAGGGGCTATGGCTACACCTTC
CASSPDRGYGYTF
>TRBD2|TRBJ2-5|TRBV5-4|-
TGTGCCAGCAGCTTGGGCGGGGGGCCCCTCGAGACCCAGTACTTC
CASSLGGGPLETQYF
>TRBD1|TRBJ1-2|TRBV12-5|once
TGTGCTAGTGGCCCGGACAGGGGCTATGGCTACACCTTC
CASGPDRGYGYTF
>TRBD2|TRBJ2-1|TRBV9|-
TGTGCCAGCAGCGCCGGGACTAGCGACTACAATGAGCAGTTCTTC
CASSAGTSDYNEQFF
>-|TRBJ1-1|TRBV10-3|-
TGTGCCATCAGTGAGTCCGACAGGTCGGGGACTGAAGCTTTCTTT
CAISESDRSGTEAFF
>-|TRBJ1-2|TRBV14|once
TGTGCCAGCAGCCAAGGTTTACTAGGTGGCTACACCTTC
CASSQGLLGGYTF
>-|TRBJ1-6|TRBV14|-
TGTGCCAGCAGCCAACTTCCCCGCGGATATTCACCCCTCCACTTT
CASSQLPRGYSPLHF
>-|TRBJ1-2|TRBV7-8|once
TGTGCCAGCAGCTTAGTCGGCCAGGGAGGGAACTATGGCTACACCTTC
CASSLVGQGGNYGYTF
>-|TRBJ2-5|TRBV12-3/TRBV12-4|-
TGTGCCAGCAGTTTATCGGGAACGGGAGACCAGTACTTC
CASSLSGTGDQYF
>-|TRBJ1-5|TRBV5-8|-
TGTGCCAGCAGCTTGGACGGAGATAGCAATCAGCCCCAGCATTTT
CASSLDGDSNQPQHF
>-|TRBJ2-2|TRBV27|-
TGTGCCAGCAGTAATACTCGGCTAGCTACCGGGGAGCTGTTTTTT
CASSNTRLATGELFF
>-|TRBJ2-3|TRBV5-4|-
TGTGCCAGCAGTTTCAGGGGCACAGATACGCAGTATTTT
CASSFRGTDTQYF
>TRBD1|TRBJ2-1|TRBV7-2|-
TGTGCCAGCAGCCCAGGGACAGGATACAATGAGCAGTTCTTC
CASSPGTGYNEQFF
>-|TRBJ2-7|TRBV7-3|-
TGTGCCAGCAGCTTATCTGCAGGGTTGGCCTACGAGCAGTACTTC
CASSLSAGLAYEQYF
>-|TRBJ2-2|TRBV21-1|-
TGTGCCAGCAGCAAAGGTTGCCGACTAGCGGAGGCCAACACCGGGGAGCTGTTTTTT
CASSKGCRLAEANTGELFF
>-|TRBJ2-6|TRBV24-1|-
TGTGCCACCAGTGACCCCCCAGGGGCCAACGTCCTGACTTTC
CATSDPPGANVLTF
>-|TRBJ2-1|TRBV6-1|few
TGTGCCAGCAGTGAAGCGGCAGGGGACTACAATGAGCAGTTCTTC
CASSEAAGDYNEQFF
>-|TRBJ2-1|TRBV20-1|-
TGCAGTGCTAGAGGGGGAGATGAGCAGTTCTTC
CSARGGDEQFF
>-|TRBJ2-3|TRBV5-1|once
TGCGCCAGCAGCGGGGGGACTGGACGAAGCACAGATACGCAGTATTTT
CASSGGTGRSTDTQYF
>-|TRBJ1-2|TRBV6-1|-
TGTGCCAGCAGTGAAGCGGGGACGGGAGTCTATGGCTACACCTTC
CASSEAGTGVYGYTF
>-|TRBJ1-2|TRBV28|once
TGTGCCAGCAGTCCCTTCCCAGGGGAAGGATATGGCTACACCTTC
CASSPFPGEGYGYTF
>-|TRBJ1-5|TRBV6-1|-
TGTGCCAGCAGTGAAGCGACAGTCTATAGCAATCAGCCCCAGCATTTT
CASSEATVYSNQPQHF
>TRBD1|TRBJ2-3|TRBV7-3|once
TGTGCCAGCAGCCCATCGGACAGGGGATGGTATTTCACAGATACGCAGTATTTT
CASSPSDRGWYFTDTQYF
>TRBD1|TRBJ2-2|TRBV7-8|-
TGTGCCAGCAGCCCCTTACGGTGGACAGGGATGGGAAGGGGCACCGGGGAGCTGTTTTTT
CASSPLRWTGMGRGTGELFF
>-|TRBJ1-5|TRBV30|-
TGTGCCTGGAGTCCGCAGGACAATCAGCCCCAGCATTTT
CAWSPQDNQPQHF
>-|TRBJ2-2|TRBV19|-
TGTGCCAGTATAGGGGACGTCGGAGGGACCGGGGAGCTGTTTTTT
CASIGDVGGTGELFF
>-|TRBJ2-1|TRBV11-2|once
TGTGCCAGCAGCTTCCAGGGGCTAAGAACCTACAATGAGCAGTTCTTC
CASSFQGLRTYNEQFF
>TRBD2|TRBJ2-1|TRBV3-1/TRBV3-2|-
TGTGCCAGCAGCCCGGGACTAGCAAGCAATGAGCAGTTCTTC
CASSPGLASNEQFF
>-|TRBJ1-3|TRBV5-1|-
TGCGCCAGCAGCTTGGTGGCAGGGGGAAACACCATATATTTT
CASSLVAGGNTIYF
>TRBD1|TRBJ2-7|TRBV7-6|-
TGTGCCAGCAGCTTTGGACAGGCGACCTCCTACGAGCAGTACTTC
CASSFGQATSYEQYF
>-|TRBJ2-2|TRBV6-5|-
TGTGCCAGCAGGGGGGGGACACTAAACACCGGGGAGCTGTTTTTT
CASRGGTLNTGELFF
>TRBD2|TRBJ2-2|TRBV2|-
TGTGCCAGCGGGACTAGCGGAAACACCGGGGAGCTGTTTTTT
CASGTSGNTGELFF